What follows are 4 T cell receptor beta chains derived from one specimen sequenced in a study of a mutant IDH1 vaccine in newly diagnosed glioma. Using immunoSEQ multiplex PCR, the repertoire was profiled, and TCRdb retains in-frame clones only, with some absent. The sample includes roughly 48,000 clones, 76% of them seen just once. No antigen has been assigned to these receptors. Time point denoted: week 35, safety follow-up. A single vaccine dose contained 300 ug of mutant IDH1 20-mer peptide, and topical imiquimod was used with it. The source material was PBMCs, sampled from a glioma patient whose treatment included an IDH1 peptide vaccine. These TCRs come from a man aged 40-55 years with glioma.

This clone has more than one count but fewer than ten. The rearrangement links TRBV11-2 to TRBJ1-3; possibly TRBD1 for D (6 bases). Germline loops: CDR1 SGHAT, CDR2 FQNNGV. Trimming cost V 2 bases and J 0 bases, with 14 bases left between them. The CDR3 is 17 amino acids. This CDR3 is CASSLTGKGYSGNTIYF. Here the CDR3 DNA reads TGTGCCAGCAGCTTAACAGGGAAGGGATACTCTGGAAACACCATATATTTT.

This chain joins TRBV5-8 and TRBJ2-5; the D gene is possibly TRBD2 (5 bases). The germline V and J ends were trimmed by 4 bases and 5 bases, with 18 bases remaining between them. CDR3 length: 15 amino acids. CDR1 is SGHTS, CDR2 YDEGEE, per germline. The CDR3 nucleotides read TGTGCCAGCAGCCGACTACTAGGCTATGGGGAGACCCAGTACTTC. Translated, it gives CASSRLLGYGETQYF.

This clone was recorded only once. This sequence joins TRBV5-6 and TRBJ1-4; perhaps TRBD1 as D (5 bases). Germline values: CDR1 SGHDT, CDR2 YYEEEE. The length of the CDR3 is 13 residues. Trimming left V 4 bases short and J 8 bases short, with 12 bases between. The CDR3 region has the DNA TGTGCCAGCAGCACCCGGTGGGGGGAAAAACTGTTTTTT. Translated: CASSTRWGEKLFF. The variable domain in full, completed from reference TRBV5-6 and TRBJ1-4, reads DAGVTQSPTHLIKTRGQQVTLRCSPKSGHDTVSWYQQALGQGPQFIFQYYEEEERQRGNFPDRFSGHQFPNYSSELNVNALLLGDSALYLCASSTRWGEKLFFGSGTQLSVL.

The V and J genes are TRBV6-5 and TRBJ2-5; D is possibly TRBD1 (6 bases). Trimming stripped 4 bases from V and 4 bases from J, with 10 bases between. Germline V gene sequence: CDR1 MNHEY, CDR2 SVGAGI. The length of the CDR3 is 13 residues. CDR3 DNA: TGTGCCAGCAGTTCCAGAGGGGGAGAGACCCAGTACTTC. Its protein product is CASSSRGGETQYF.